This is a list of T cell receptor beta chains from one sample in a study of blood T cell repertoires in COVID-19. Sequenced by immunoSEQ multiplex PCR; TCRdb stores in-frame clones only, minus some. The table lists over 200,000 clones, 80% to 85% of them singletons, with approximately 5.3% in the top ten. The sequencing input was peripheral blood. These receptors were obtained from a human donor in a cohort sampled during active COVID-19. Both conserved end residues are part of each CDR3. D genes are given only for firm matches.

TRBV7-9	TRBD1	TRBJ1-2	CASSTGVIGYTF	TGTGCCAGCAGCACAGGGGTTATCGGCTACACCTTC
TRBV4-2	TRBD2	TRBJ2-6	CASSQVGGTSGANVLTF	TGTGCCAGCAGCCAAGTGGGGGGGACCTCTGGGGCCAACGTCCTGACTTTC
TRBV19	TRBD1	TRBJ1-5	CASMIPGGNQPQHF	TGTGCCAGTATGATTCCAGGGGGTAATCAGCCCCAGCATTTT
TRBV5-5	.	TRBJ1-2	CASSPMPGVDYGYTF	TGTGCCAGCAGCCCGATGCCCGGGGTCGACTATGGCTACACCTTC
TRBV27	.	TRBJ2-3	CASSPREVGDTQYF	TGTGCCAGCAGTCCTAGGGAGGTCGGAGATACGCAGTATTTT
TRBV6-2/TRBV6-3	TRBD2	TRBJ2-5	CASSRLAGALETQYF	TGTGCCAGCAGTCGACTAGCGGGAGCTTTGGAGACCCAGTACTTC
TRBV28	.	TRBJ2-5	CASREFPPDQSAETQYF	TGTGCCAGCAGGGAGTTTCCCCCCGACCAATCCGCCGAGACCCAGTACTTC
TRBV28	TRBD1	TRBJ2-5	CASSYAQGAQYF	TGTGCCAGCAGTTATGCCCAGGGGGCCCAGTACTTC
TRBV3-1/TRBV3-2	TRBD1	TRBJ1-1	CASSLRDRNTEAFF	TGTGCCAGCAGCCTCCGGGACAGAAACACTGAAGCTTTCTTT
TRBV9	.	TRBJ1-2	CASSVHGIYGYTF	TGTGCCAGCAGCGTACACGGGATCTATGGCTACACCTTC
TRBV18	TRBD1	TRBJ1-1	CASSPQGAGITEAFF	TGTGCCAGCTCACCACAGGGGGCAGGGATCACTGAAGCTTTCTTT